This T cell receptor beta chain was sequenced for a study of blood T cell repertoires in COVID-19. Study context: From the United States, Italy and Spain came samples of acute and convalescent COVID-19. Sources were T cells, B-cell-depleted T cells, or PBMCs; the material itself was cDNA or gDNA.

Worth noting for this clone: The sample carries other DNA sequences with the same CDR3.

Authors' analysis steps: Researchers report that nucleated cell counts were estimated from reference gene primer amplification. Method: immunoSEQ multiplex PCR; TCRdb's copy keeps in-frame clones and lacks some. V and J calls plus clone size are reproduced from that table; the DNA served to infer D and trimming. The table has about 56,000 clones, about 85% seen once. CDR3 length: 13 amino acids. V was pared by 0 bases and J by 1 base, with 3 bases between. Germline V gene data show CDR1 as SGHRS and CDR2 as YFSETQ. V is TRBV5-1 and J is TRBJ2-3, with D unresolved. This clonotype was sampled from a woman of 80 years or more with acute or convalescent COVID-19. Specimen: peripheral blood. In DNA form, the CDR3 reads TGCGCCAGCAGCTTGGCCGGCACAGATACGCAGTATTTT. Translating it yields CASSLAGTDTQYF. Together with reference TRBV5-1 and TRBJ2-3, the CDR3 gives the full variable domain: KAGVTQTPRYLIKTRGQQVTLSCSPISGHRSVSWYQQTPGQGLQFLFEYFSETQRNKGNFPGRFSGRQFSNSRSEMNVSTLELGDSALYLCASSLAGTDTQYFGPGTRLTVL.